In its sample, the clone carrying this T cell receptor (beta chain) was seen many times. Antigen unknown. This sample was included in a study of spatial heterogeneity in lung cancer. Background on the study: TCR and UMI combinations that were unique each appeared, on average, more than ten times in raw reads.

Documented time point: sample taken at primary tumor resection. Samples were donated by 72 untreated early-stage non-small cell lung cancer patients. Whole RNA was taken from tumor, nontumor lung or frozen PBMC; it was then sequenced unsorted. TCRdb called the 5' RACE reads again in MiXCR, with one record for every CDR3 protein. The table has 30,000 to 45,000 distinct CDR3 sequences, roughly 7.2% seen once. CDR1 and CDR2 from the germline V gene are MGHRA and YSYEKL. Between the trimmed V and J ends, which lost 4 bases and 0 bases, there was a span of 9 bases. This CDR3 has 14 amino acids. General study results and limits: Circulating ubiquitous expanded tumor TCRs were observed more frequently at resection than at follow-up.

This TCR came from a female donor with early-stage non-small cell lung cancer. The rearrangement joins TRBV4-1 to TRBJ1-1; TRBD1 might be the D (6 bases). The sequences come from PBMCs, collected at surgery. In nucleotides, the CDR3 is TGCGCCAGCAGCCCTGGACAGCTGAACACTGAAGCTTTCTTT. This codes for CASSPGQLNTEAFF.